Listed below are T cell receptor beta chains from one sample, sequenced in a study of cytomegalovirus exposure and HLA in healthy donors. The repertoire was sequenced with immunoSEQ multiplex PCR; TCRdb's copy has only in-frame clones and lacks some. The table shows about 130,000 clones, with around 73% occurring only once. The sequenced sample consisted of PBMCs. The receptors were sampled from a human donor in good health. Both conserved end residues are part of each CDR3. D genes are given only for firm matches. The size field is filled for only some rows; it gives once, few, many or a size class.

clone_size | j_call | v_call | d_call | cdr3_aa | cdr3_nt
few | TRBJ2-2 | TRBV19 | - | CASSSGLTGTGELFF | TGTGCCAGTAGTTCCGGATTAACGGGCACCGGGGAGCTGTTTTTT
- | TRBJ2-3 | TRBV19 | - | CASRRDRTDTQYF | TGTGCCTCTAGACGGGATCGCACAGATACGCAGTATTTT
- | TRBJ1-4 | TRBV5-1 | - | CASRKGGLGNEKLFF | TGCGCCAGCAGGAAGGGGGGGCTGGGTAATGAAAAACTGTTTTTT
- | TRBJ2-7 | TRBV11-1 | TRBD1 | CASSPRTGRYEQYF | TGTGCCAGCAGCCCGAGGACAGGGCGATACGAGCAGTACTTC
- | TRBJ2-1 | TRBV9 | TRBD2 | CASSVDGTRRGDEQFF | TGTGCCAGCAGCGTAGATGGGACTAGGAGGGGCGATGAGCAGTTCTTC
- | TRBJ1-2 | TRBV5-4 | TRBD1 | CASSLGGAGGYGYTF | TGTGCCAGCAGCTTGGGAGGGGCAGGGGGTTATGGCTACACCTTC
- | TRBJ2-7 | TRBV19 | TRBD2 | CATLGRGKTYEQYF | TGTGCCACTCTCGGGAGGGGGAAGACCTACGAGCAGTACTTC
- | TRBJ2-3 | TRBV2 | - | CASLNGGDSPRADTQYF | TGTGCCAGCCTTAACGGGGGAGACTCACCACGAGCCGATACGCAGTATTTT
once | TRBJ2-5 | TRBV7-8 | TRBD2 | CASSGRTRIYQETQYF | TGTGCCAGCAGCGGACGGACTAGAATATACCAAGAGACCCAGTACTTC
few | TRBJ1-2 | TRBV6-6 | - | CASSHQDYGYTF | TGTGCCAGCAGCCATCAGGACTATGGCTACACCTTC
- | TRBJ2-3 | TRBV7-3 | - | CASSLRGGLANYYADTQYF | TGTGCCAGCAGCTTAAGGGGGGGCCTGGCAAACTACTACGCAGATACGCAGTATTTT
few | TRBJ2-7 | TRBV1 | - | CTSSQVSTYSSYEQYF | TGCACCAGCAGCCAAGTCTCTACTTATAGCTCCTACGAGCAGTACTTC
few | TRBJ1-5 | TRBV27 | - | CASSWTGNQPQHF | TGTGCCAGCAGCTGGACAGGCAATCAGCCCCAGCATTTT
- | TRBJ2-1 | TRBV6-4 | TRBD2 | CASSDSPSGVSYNEQFF | TGTGCCAGCAGTGACTCTCCTAGCGGGGTCTCCTACAATGAGCAGTTCTTC
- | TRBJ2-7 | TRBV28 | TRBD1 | CASRAPGTGNYEQYF | TGTGCCAGCAGGGCCCCCGGGACAGGGAACTACGAGCAGTACTTC
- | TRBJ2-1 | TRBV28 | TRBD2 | CASSPTSGSRNEQFF | TGTGCCAGCAGCCCGACTAGCGGGAGTCGGAATGAGCAGTTCTTC
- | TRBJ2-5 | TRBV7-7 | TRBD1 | CASSGDRVGETQYF | TGTGCTAGCAGTGGGGACAGGGTGGGCGAGACCCAGTACTTC
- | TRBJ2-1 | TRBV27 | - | CASSFVGLYNEQFF | TGTGCCAGCAGTTTTGTGGGCTTATACAATGAGCAGTTCTTC
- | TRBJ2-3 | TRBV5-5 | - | CASSLSDTTGNTQYF | TGTGCCAGCAGCCTATCCGACACGACGGGGAATACGCAGTATTTT
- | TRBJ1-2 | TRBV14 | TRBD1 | CASSQVDRGRRGYTF | TGTGCCAGCAGCCAAGTTGACAGGGGCAGAAGGGGCTACACCTTC
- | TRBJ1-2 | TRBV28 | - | CASSFGTDYGYTF | TGTGCCAGCAGTTTTGGTACAGACTATGGCTACACCTTC
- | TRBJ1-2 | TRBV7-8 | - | CASSSSPGLNYGYTF | TGTGCCAGCAGCTCGTCGCCGGGACTTAACTATGGCTACACCTTC
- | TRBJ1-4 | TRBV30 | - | CAWSRGAGIGATNEKLFF | TGTGCCTGGAGTAGAGGTGCGGGGATTGGGGCAACTAATGAAAAACTGTTTTTT
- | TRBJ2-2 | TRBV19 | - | CASNPGHSNTGELFF | TGTGCCAGTAACCCGGGACACAGTAACACCGGGGAGCTGTTTTTT
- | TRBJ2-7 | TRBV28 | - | CASSFSGYEQYF | TGTGCCAGCAGTTTTTCGGGCTACGAGCAGTACTTC
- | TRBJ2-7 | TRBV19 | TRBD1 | CASSIGQGGLAEQYF | TGTGCCAGTAGTATCGGACAGGGTGGTTTGGCCGAGCAGTACTTC
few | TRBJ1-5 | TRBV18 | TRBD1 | CASSWDRRNQPQHF | TGTGCCAGCTCATGGGACAGACGCAATCAGCCCCAGCATTTT
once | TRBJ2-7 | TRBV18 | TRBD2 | CASSPLAGRYEQYF | TGTGCCAGCTCCCCGCTAGCGGGACGCTACGAGCAGTACTTC
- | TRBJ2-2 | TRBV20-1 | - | CSARDRRELFF | TGCAGTGCTAGGGACAGAAGGGAGCTGTTTTTT
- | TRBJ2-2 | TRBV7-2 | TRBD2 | CASSLTSGRAGELFF | TGTGCCAGCAGCTTAACTAGCGGGAGGGCCGGGGAGCTGTTTTTT
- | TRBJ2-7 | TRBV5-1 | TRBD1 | CASKLTGQGYHEQYF | TGCGCCAGCAAGCTGACGGGACAGGGGTACCACGAGCAGTACTTC
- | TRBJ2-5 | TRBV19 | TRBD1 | CASSAGTDQETQYF | TGTGCCAGTAGCGCCGGGACAGACCAAGAGACCCAGTACTTC
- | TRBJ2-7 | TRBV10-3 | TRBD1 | CAITRGQGINEQYF | TGTGCCATCACACGGGGACAGGGGATAAACGAGCAGTACTTC
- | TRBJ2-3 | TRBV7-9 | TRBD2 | CSSMGTSRSTDTQYF | TGTTCCAGCATGGGGACTAGCCGAAGCACAGATACGCAGTATTTT
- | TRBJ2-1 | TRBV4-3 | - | CASSLGSGGLVPNEQFF | TGCGCCAGCAGCCTGGGGTCCGGGGGACTGGTACCGAATGAGCAGTTCTTC
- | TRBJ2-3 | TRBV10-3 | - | CAISSEESLVWGTDTQYF | TGTGCCATCAGCAGTGAAGAGAGCCTAGTGTGGGGCACAGATACGCAGTATTTT
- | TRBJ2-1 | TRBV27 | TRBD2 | CASSMTSGRAESEQFF | TGTGCCAGCAGTATGACTAGCGGGAGGGCCGAATCCGAGCAGTTCTTC
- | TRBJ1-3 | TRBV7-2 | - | CASSREVSGNTIYF | TGTGCCAGCAGTCGGGAGGTCTCTGGAAACACCATATATTTT
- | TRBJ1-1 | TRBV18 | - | CASSQSRGAGTEAFF | TGTGCCAGCTCACAATCCAGGGGCGCGGGCACTGAAGCTTTCTTT
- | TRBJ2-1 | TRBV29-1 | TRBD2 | CSVRLAGYEQFF | TGCAGCGTGCGACTAGCGGGATATGAGCAGTTCTTC
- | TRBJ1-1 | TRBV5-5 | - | CASSLFGGVTEAFF | TGTGCCAGCAGCTTGTTTGGCGGGGTCACTGAAGCTTTCTTT
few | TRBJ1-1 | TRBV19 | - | CASLGDRRAFF | TGTGCCAGCTTAGGAGACAGGAGGGCTTTCTTT
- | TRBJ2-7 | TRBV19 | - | CASSPLIGYEQYF | TGTGCCAGTAGTCCCCTTATCGGTTACGAGCAGTACTTC
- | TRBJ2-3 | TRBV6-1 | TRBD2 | CASSDPRTSGGIWGTDTQYF | TGTGCCAGCAGTGATCCCCGGACTAGTGGGGGAATATGGGGCACAGATACGCAGTATTTT